Below are 9 T cell receptor beta chains sequenced from a single sample in a study of radiotherapy plus CTLA-4 blockade in lung cancer. This table comes from immunoSEQ multiplex PCR, and its TCRdb copy is limited to in-frame clones, with some not included. The sample lists roughly 66,000 clones, around four fifths occurring once. The sample in question was peripheral blood, obtained from a patient treated with radiotherapy plus ipilimumab. Receptor source: a human donor with non-small cell lung cancer who had a partial response to radiotherapy plus ipilimumab.

The chain combines TRBV11-2 with TRBJ2-1; 8 bases match TRBD2. Germline V CDR1 and CDR2: SGHAT, FQNNGV. With V trimmed by 7 bases and J by 9 bases, 8 bases remained unmatched. CDR3 size: 13 residues. The CDR3 DNA reads as TGTGCCAGCACCTCTCGGGGGGGGGCTGAGCAGTTCTTC. Its translation is CASTSRGGAEQFF. Variable domain in full (rest from reference TRBV11-2 and TRBJ2-1): EAGVAQSPRYKIIEKRQSVAFWCNPISGHATLYWYQQILGQGPKLLIQFQNNGVVDDSQLPKDRFSAERLKGVDSTLKIQPAKLEDSAVYLCASTSRGGAEQFFGPGTRLTVL.

This chain joins TRBV7-3 and TRBJ2-7; D perhaps matches TRBD2 (5 bases). Deletions cut 5 bases from V and 7 bases from J, with 21 bases between. CDR1 is SGHTA and CDR2 is FQGTGA in the germline V gene. This CDR3 has 15 amino acids. Here the CDR3 DNA reads TGTGCCAGCAGCCTGGGCGGCATCCGGGGTGAAGAGCAGTACTTC. This codes for CASSLGGIRGEEQYF.

This chain joins TRBV29-1 and TRBJ2-3, with 11 positions matching TRBD1. Germline V gene lookup returns CDR1 SQVTM and CDR2 ANQGSEA. The CDR3 extends over 21 amino acids. The junction had 32 bases not matched to a gene; V was cut back by 7 bases and J by 8 bases. Here the CDR3 reads CSERRTGGLKPRLGGRGTQYF. CDR3 coding DNA: TGCAGCGAGCGGCGGACAGGGGGCCTCAAACCAAGACTAGGGGGAAGGGGTACGCAGTATTTT.

This clone showed up just once. J is TRBJ2-3 and V is TRBV10-3, with 7 nucleotides matching TRBD2. The CDR3 loop spans 15 amino acids. Germline values: CDR1 ENHRY, CDR2 SYGVKD. V was clipped by 6 bases and J by 3 bases; unmatched bases: 9. The CDR3 DNA reads TGTGCCATCAGGGGGGGAGGGGAGGTAACAGATACGCAGTATTTT. Translation gives CAIRGGGEVTDTQYF.

The CDR3, as DNA: TGTGCCAGCAGCTTAAGACAGGGATACGAGCAGTACTTC. Protein product: CASSLRQGYEQYF. The gene calls are TRBV7-2 and TRBJ2-7; TRBD1 matches 7 bases. The length of the CDR3 is 13 residues. Trimming removed 2 bases from V and 4 bases from J; junction bases left unmatched: 2. The germline V gene encodes CDR1 SGHTA and CDR2 FQGNSA.

The chain recombines TRBV5-1 with TRBJ2-2; 9 positions match TRBD1. CDR1 and CDR2 (germline): SGHRS, YFSETQ. J gave up 6 bases and V 5 bases, and 14 bases lay outside the gene matches. The CDR3 is 17 amino acids. The CDR3 DNA sequence: TGCGCCAGCAGAGCCCCTGGAACAGGGGGCGCTTCCGGGGAGCTGTTTTTT. Residues: CASRAPGTGGASGELFF.

The J gene is TRBJ1-1, the V gene TRBV2; possible D gene TRBD1, 5 bases. The CDR3 consists of 13 residues. V shed 5 bases and J shed 8 bases, with 15 bases lying between them. Looked up from germline, CDR1 is SNHLY and CDR2 is FYNNEI. The CDR3 DNA reads as TGTGCCAGCAGTCAACTACGGGCAGGGGAAGCTTTCTTT. Amino acid sequence: CASSQLRAGEAFF.

The chain carries TRBV2 and TRBJ2-6, with D possibly being TRBD2 (5 bases). Germline CDR1 and CDR2: SNHLY and FYNNEI. V lost 8 bases and J lost 4, with 18 bases in between. The CDR3 length is 16 residues. CDR3: CASATPRTGGANVLTF. Written as DNA, the CDR3 is TGTGCCAGCGCCACTCCCCGAACGGGGGGGGCCAACGTCCTGACTTTC.

The V and J genes are TRBV2 and TRBJ2-5; D perhaps matches TRBD2 (6 bases). TRBJ2-7 matches the DNA end more closely, so the J call is doubtful. The CDR3 extends over 13 amino acids. Germline V CDR1 and CDR2: SNHLY, FYNNEI. CDR3 in amino acids: CASRETSFSEQYF. The CDR3 DNA reads TGTGCCAGCAGGGAGACTAGTTTTAGCGAGCAGTACTTC.